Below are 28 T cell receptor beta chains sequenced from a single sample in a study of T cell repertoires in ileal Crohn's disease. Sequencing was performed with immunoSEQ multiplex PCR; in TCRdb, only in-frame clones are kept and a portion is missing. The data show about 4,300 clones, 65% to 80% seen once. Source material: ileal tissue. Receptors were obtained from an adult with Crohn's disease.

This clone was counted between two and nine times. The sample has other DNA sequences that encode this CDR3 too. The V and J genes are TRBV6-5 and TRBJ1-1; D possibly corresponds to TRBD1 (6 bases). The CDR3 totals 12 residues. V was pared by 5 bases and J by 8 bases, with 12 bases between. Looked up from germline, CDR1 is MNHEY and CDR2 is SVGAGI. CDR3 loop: CASSNTGTEAFF. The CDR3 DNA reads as TGTGCCAGCAGTAACACCGGGACAGAAGCTTTCTTT.

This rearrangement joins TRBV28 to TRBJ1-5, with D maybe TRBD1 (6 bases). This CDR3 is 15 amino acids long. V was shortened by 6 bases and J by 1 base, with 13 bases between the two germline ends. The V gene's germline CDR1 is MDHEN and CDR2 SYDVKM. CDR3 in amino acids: CASSPTGVSNQPQHF. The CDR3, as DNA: TGTGCCAGCAGCCCGACAGGAGTAAGCAATCAGCCCCAGCATTTT.

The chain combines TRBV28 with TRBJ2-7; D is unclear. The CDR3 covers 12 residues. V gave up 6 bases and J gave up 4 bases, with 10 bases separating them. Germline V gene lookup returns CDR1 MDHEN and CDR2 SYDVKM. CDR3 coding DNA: TGTGCCAGCAGGGGCCCCACGTACGAGCAGTACTTC. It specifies CASRGPTYEQYF.

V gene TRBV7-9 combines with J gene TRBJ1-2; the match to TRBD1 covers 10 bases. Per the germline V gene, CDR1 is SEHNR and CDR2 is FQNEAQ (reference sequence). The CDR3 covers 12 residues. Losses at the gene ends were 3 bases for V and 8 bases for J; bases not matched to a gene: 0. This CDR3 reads CASSLTGGGYTF. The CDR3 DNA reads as TGTGCCAGCAGCTTGACAGGGGGCGGCTACACCTTC.

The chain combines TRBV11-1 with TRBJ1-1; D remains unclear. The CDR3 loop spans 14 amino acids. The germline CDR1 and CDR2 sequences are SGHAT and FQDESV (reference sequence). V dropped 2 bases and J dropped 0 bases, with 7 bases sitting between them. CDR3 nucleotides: TGTGCCAGCAGCTTAAGCTATGTGAACACTGAAGCTTTCTTT. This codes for CASSLSYVNTEAFF. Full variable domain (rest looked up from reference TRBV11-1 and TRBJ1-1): EAEVAQSPRYKITEKSQAVAFWCDPISGHATLYWYRQILGQGPELLVQFQDESVVDDSQLPKDRFSAERLKGVDSTLKIQPAELGDSAMYLCASSLSYVNTEAFFGQGTRLTVV.

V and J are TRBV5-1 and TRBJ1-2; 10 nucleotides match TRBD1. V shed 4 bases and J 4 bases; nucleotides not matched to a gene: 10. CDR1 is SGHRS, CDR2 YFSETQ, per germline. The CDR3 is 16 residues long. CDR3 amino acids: CASSPTTGGAGYGYTF. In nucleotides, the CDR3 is TGCGCCAGCAGCCCGACGACAGGGGGCGCAGGCTATGGCTACACCTTC.

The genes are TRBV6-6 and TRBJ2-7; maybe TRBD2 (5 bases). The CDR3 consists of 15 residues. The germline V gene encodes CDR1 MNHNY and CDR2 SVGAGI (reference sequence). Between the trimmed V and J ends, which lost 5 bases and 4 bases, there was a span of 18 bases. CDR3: CASSLYGEGPYEQYF. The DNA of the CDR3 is TGTGCCAGCAGTCTTTACGGGGAAGGTCCATACGAGCAGTACTTC.

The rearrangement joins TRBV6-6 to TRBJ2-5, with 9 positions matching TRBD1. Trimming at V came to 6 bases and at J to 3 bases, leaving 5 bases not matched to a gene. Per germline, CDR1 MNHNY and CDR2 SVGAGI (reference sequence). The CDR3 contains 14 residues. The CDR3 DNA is TGTGCCAGCAGCCCCGGGACAGGGAAAGAGACCCAGTACTTC. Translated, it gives CASSPGTGKETQYF.

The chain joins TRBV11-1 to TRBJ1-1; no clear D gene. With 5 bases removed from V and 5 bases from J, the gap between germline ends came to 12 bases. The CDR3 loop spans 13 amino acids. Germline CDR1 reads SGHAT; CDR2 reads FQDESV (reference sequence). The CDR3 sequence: CASSGRARTEAFF. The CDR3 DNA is TGTGCCAGCAGCGGGAGGGCAAGGACTGAAGCTTTCTTT.

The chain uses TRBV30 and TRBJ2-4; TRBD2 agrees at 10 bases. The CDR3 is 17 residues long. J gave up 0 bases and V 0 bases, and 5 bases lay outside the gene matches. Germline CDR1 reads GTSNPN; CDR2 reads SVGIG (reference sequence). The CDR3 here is CAWSVQAGGIAKNIQYF. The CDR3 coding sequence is TGTGCCTGGAGTGTACAAGCGGGAGGGATAGCCAAAAACATTCAGTACTTC.

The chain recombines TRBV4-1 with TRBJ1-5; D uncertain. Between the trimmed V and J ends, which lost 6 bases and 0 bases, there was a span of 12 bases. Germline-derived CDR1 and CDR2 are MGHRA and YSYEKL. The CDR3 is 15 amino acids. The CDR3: CASRPQVNSNQPQHF. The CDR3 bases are TGCGCCAGCAGGCCGCAGGTTAATAGCAATCAGCCCCAGCATTTT.

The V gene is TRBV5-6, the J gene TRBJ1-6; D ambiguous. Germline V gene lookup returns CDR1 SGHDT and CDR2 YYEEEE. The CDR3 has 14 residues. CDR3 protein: CASRRGSYNSPLHF. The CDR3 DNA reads TGTGCTTCTAGACGCGGGTCCTATAATTCACCCCTCCACTTT.

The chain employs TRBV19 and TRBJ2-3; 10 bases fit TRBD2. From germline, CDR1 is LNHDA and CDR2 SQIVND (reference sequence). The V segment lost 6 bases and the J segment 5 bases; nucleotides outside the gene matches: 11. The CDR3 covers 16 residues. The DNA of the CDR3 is TGTGCCAGTAGACCCCGGAGCGGGGGGGCGTTAGATACGCAGTATTTT. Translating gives CASRPRSGGALDTQYF.

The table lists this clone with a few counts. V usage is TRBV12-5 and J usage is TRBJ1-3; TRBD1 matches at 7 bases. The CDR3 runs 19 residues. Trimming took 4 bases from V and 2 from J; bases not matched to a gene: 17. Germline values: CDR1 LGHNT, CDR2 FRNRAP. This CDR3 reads CASGSPRGLQGKAGNTIYF. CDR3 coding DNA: TGTGCTAGTGGTTCCCCCCGCGGCCTACAGGGGAAGGCTGGAAACACCATATATTTT.

In DNA form, the CDR3 reads TGTGCCAGCAGCTTAGGCGCCTTGCCAACTACAGATACGCAGTATTTT. It encodes CASSLGALPTTDTQYF. The V gene is TRBV7-9, the J gene TRBJ2-3; no clear D. V dropped 1 base and J dropped 3 bases, with 14 bases sitting between them. Germline lookup yields CDR1 SEHNR and CDR2 FQNEAQ (reference sequence). The CDR3 is 16 amino acids.

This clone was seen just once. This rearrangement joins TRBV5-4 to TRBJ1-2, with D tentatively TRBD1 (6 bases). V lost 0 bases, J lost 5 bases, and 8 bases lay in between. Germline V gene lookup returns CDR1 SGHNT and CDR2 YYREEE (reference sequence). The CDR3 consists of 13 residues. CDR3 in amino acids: CASSLVDSYGYTF. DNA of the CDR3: TGTGCCAGCAGCTTGGTGGACAGTTATGGCTACACCTTC.

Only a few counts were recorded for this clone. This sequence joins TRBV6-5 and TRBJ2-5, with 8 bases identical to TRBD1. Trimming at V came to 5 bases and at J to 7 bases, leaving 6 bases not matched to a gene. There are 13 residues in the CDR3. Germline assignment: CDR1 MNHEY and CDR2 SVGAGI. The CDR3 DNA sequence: TGTGCCAGCAGTGTGGGACAGGTTACGACCCAGTACTTC. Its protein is CASSVGQVTTQYF.

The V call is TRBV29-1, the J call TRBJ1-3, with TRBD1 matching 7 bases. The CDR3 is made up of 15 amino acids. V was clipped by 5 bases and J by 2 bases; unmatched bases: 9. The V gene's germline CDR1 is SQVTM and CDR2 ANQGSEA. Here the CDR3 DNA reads TGCAGCGTTCTACTACCTAGGGGGCCTGGAAACACCATATATTTT. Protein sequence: CSVLLPRGPGNTIYF.

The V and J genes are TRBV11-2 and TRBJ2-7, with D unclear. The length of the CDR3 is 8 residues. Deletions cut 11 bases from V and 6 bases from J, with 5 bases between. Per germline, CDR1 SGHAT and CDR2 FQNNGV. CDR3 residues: CAPGEQYF. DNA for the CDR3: TGTGCCCCAGGCGAGCAGTACTTC.

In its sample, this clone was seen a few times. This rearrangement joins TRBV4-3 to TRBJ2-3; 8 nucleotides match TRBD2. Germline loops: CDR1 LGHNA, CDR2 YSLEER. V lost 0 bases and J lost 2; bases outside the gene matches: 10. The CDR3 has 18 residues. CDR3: CASSQDLGLVSNTDTQYF. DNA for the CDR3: TGCGCCAGCAGCCAAGATTTGGGACTAGTATCGAACACAGATACGCAGTATTTT.

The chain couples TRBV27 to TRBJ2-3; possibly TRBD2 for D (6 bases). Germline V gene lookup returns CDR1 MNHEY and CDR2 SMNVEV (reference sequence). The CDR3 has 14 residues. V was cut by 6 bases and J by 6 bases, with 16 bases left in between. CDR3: CASRGPGRSDTQYF. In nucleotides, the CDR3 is TGTGCCAGCAGGGGACCCGGGAGATCCGATACGCAGTATTTT.

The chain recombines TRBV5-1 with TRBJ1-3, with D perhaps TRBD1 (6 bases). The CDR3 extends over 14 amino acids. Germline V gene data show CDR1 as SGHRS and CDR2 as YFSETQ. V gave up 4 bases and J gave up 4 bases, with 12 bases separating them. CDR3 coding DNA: TGCGCCAGCAGCCGGGACAACTTGGGAAACACCATATATTTT. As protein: CASSRDNLGNTIYF.

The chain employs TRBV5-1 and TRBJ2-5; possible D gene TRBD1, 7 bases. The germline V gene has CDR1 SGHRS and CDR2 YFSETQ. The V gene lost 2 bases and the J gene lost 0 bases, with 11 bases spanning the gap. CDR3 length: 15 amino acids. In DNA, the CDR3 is TGCGCCAGCAGCTTCTCAGGGGGGTACCAAGAGACCCAGTACTTC. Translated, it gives CASSFSGGYQETQYF. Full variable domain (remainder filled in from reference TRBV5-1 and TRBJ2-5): KAGVTQTPRYLIKTRGQQVTLSCSPISGHRSVSWYQQTPGQGLQFLFEYFSETQRNKGNFPGRFSGRQFSNSRSEMNVSTLELGDSALYLCASSFSGGYQETQYFGPGTRLLVL.

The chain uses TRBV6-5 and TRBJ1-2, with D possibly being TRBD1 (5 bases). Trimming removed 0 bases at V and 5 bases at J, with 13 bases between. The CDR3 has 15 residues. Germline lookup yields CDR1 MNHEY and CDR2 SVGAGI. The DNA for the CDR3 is TGTGCCAGCAGTTACTCGGAGGGGTCGGATTATGGCTACACCTTC. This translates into CASSYSEGSDYGYTF.

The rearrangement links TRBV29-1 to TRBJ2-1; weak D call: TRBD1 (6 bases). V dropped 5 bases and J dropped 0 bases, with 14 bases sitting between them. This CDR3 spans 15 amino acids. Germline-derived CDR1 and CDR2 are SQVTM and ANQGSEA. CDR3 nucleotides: TGCAGCGTTTCCAGACAGGAAGTCTCCTACAATGAGCAGTTCTTC. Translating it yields CSVSRQEVSYNEQFF.

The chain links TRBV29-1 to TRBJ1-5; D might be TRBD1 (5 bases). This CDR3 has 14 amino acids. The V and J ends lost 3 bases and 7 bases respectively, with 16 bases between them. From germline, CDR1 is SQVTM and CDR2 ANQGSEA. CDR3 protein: CSVDSGREGQPQHF. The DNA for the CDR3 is TGCAGCGTTGATTCAGGGCGAGAAGGCCAGCCCCAGCATTTT.

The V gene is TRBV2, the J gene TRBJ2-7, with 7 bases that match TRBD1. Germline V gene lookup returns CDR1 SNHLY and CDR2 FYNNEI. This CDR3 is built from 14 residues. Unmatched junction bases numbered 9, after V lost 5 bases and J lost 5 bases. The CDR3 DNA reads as TGTGCCAGCAGTACCGAGACAGGGTCCCACGAGCAGTACTTC. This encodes CASSTETGSHEQYF.

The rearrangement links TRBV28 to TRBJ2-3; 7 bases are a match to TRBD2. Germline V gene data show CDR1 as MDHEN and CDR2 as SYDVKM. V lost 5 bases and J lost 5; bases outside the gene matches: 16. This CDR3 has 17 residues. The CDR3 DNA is TGTGCCAGCAGTGGCTCCCGGGAAGGGCGGGAGAGAGATACGCAGTATTTT. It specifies CASSGSREGRERDTQYF.